Shown below are 23 T cell receptor beta chains from a single sample sequenced in a study of Graves' ophthalmopathy and Graves' hyperthyroidism. RNA transcripts served as template for amplifying TCR beta CDR3 sequences. The first round was an RT-PCR with HTBI primers, and the second round was a multiplex PCR. MiXCR, applied by TCRdb to the multiplex PCR reads, yields one record per CDR3 protein. The sample includes about 660,000 distinct CDR3 sequences, over 40% of them seen just once. Sequencing used peripheral blood. Receptors were obtained from an adult man with Graves' ophthalmopathy.

In this sample, this clonotype turned up many times. J is TRBJ2-2 and V is TRBV2; D unclear. The CDR3 covers 14 residues. Per germline, CDR1 SNHLY and CDR2 FYNNEI. V was trimmed by 6 bases and J by 1 base, leaving 9 bases between them. The CDR3 loop reads CASSQSVNTGELFF. The CDR3 DNA follows: TGTGCCAGCAGCCAATCGGTGAACACCGGGGAGCTGTTTTTT.

The chain carries TRBV4-1 and TRBJ2-7; 7 bases line up with TRBD1. Looked up from germline, CDR1 is MGHRA and CDR2 is YSYEKL. This CDR3 contains 17 residues. V was clipped by 2 bases and J by 6 bases; unmatched bases: 16. The DNA of the CDR3 is TGCGCCAGCAGCCAATACGAACCGGGACAGACATCAGGCGAGCAGTACTTC. This encodes CASSQYEPGQTSGEQYF.

The sample holds many counts of this clonotype. CDR3 protein: CASSIGPGQVYEQYF. The CDR3 DNA reads as TGTGCCAGTAGTATCGGCCCGGGACAAGTCTACGAGCAGTACTTC. The rearrangement links TRBV19 to TRBJ2-7; perhaps TRBD1 as D (6 bases). The CDR3 consists of 15 residues. Germline CDR1 reads LNHDA; CDR2 reads SQIVND (reference sequence). Trimming removed 3 bases from V and 3 bases from J, with 15 bases in between.

This clonotype was picked up many times. The rearrangement joins TRBV4-2 to TRBJ2-5, with 8 nucleotides matching TRBD1. The J segment lost 5 bases and the V segment lost 0 bases, leaving 5 bases of the junction unmatched. Germline V gene sequence: CDR1 LGHNA, CDR2 YNFKEQ. CDR3 size: 15 residues. CDR3 amino acids: CASSQETGAHETQYF. DNA for the CDR3: TGTGCCAGCAGCCAAGAGACAGGGGCCCATGAGACCCAGTACTTC.

In its sample, this clonotype was seen once. This chain uses TRBV7-9 with TRBJ2-7; D could derive from TRBD1 or TRBD2 (5 bases each). This CDR3 has 12 residues. The germline V gene has CDR1 SEHNR and CDR2 FQNEAQ (reference sequence). V lost 5 bases and J lost 7, with 12 bases in between. CDR3 amino acids: CASSEGNNEQYF. The CDR3 DNA sequence: TGTGCCAGCAGCGAGGGGAACAATGAGCAGTACTTC.

This clonotype was picked up many times. The V and J genes are TRBV29-1 and TRBJ2-5, with 9 bases identical to TRBD2. V trimming: 3 bases; J trimming: 3 bases; junction bases outside the gene matches: 8. CDR3 length: 15 residues. Germline V gene data show CDR1 as SQVTM and CDR2 as ANQGSEA. The CDR3 spells CSVDSGRGGEETQYF. In DNA, the CDR3 is TGCAGCGTTGATTCTGGGCGGGGGGGCGAAGAGACCCAGTACTTC.

This clonotype was recorded at least ten times. This chain uses TRBV7-8 with TRBJ2-7; D is tentatively TRBD1 or TRBD2 (5 bases each). Germline assignment: CDR1 SGHVS and CDR2 FQNEAQ. V lost 1 base to trimming and J lost 5 bases, with 9 bases between them. The CDR3 loop spans 13 amino acids. The CDR3, as DNA: TGTGCCAGCAGCTTAGGCAGGGACCACGAGCAGTACTTC. It encodes CASSLGRDHEQYF.

There are many counts of this clonotype. The rearrangement links TRBV7-2 to TRBJ2-5; the D is unclear. The CDR3 length is 13 residues. Germline CDR1 is SGHTA and CDR2 is FQGNSA. V dropped 1 base and J dropped 5 bases, with 8 bases sitting between them. The CDR3 is CASSLDWYETQYF. In DNA form, the CDR3 reads TGTGCCAGCAGCTTAGACTGGTACGAGACCCAGTACTTC.

This rearrangement joins TRBV7-8 to TRBJ2-5, with a tentative D call TRBD2 (7 bases). The J call is uncertain, as TRBJ2-1 better fits the DNA end. CDR3 length: 19 residues. The germline V gene has CDR1 SGHVS and CDR2 FQNEAQ. This CDR3 is CASSLGVFSGGARDNEQFF. CDR3 nucleotides: TGTGCCAGCAGCTTAGGGGTCTTCTCTGGGGGGGCGCGGGACAATGAGCAGTTCTTC.

The sample holds many counts of this clonotype. The chain carries TRBV2 and TRBJ1-2; maybe TRBD1 (5 bases). The CDR3 runs 15 residues. Germline-derived CDR1 and CDR2 are SNHLY and FYNNEI. V dropped 5 bases and J dropped 4 bases, with 17 bases sitting between them. The CDR3 is CASSSLHDSAYGYTF. The DNA for the CDR3 is TGTGCCAGCAGTTCCCTACACGACAGTGCCTATGGCTACACCTTC.

A word on this clonotype: This may arise from a read error, as a much more abundant clone is one base away. The V gene is TRBV9, the J gene TRBJ1-2, with 8 bases lining up with TRBD1. Germline V gene data show CDR1 as SGDLS and CDR2 as YYNGEE. The CDR3 loop spans 14 amino acids. The CDR3: CASSVVPGTGGHTF. The CDR3 DNA follows: TGTGCCAGCAGCGTAGTCCCCGGGACAGGTGGCCACACCTTC.

This clonotype was detected many times. Here the CDR3 DNA reads TGTGCCACCAGCAGAGGAGGGGTTAACTATGGCTACACCTTC. Residues: CATSRGGVNYGYTF. This chain uses TRBV15 with TRBJ1-2, with D possibly being TRBD1 (5 bases). This CDR3 contains 14 residues. CDR1 and CDR2 from the germline V gene are LNHNV and YYDKDF (reference sequence). Trimming removed 1 base from V and 1 base from J, with 7 bases in between.

The V gene is TRBV7-2, the J gene TRBJ1-6; D is unresolved. The ends were cut back, 6 bases at V and 0 bases at J, with 6 bases in the middle. There are 14 residues in the CDR3. The V gene's germline CDR1 is SGHTA and CDR2 FQGNSA. The CDR3 DNA reads TGTGCCAGCAGGTTCAGCTCCTATAATTCACCCCTCCACTTT. This translates into CASRFSSYNSPLHF.

The rearrangement links TRBV5-1 to TRBJ1-2; TRBD1 agrees at 7 bases. The germline CDR1 and CDR2 sequences are SGHRS and YFSETQ. This CDR3 has 13 residues. J gave up 4 bases and V 3 bases, and 3 bases lay outside the gene matches. The CDR3 DNA sequence: TGCGCCAGCAGCTCGACAGGGATCTATGGCTACACCTTC. It encodes CASSSTGIYGYTF. Full variable domain (missing parts from reference TRBV5-1 and TRBJ1-2): KAGVTQTPRYLIKTRGQQVTLSCSPISGHRSVSWYQQTPGQGLQFLFEYFSETQRNKGNFPGRFSGRQFSNSRSEMNVSTLELGDSALYLCASSSTGIYGYTFGSGTRLTVV.

This clonotype was observed many times. The chain recombines TRBV2 with TRBJ1-1; D perhaps matches TRBD1 (5 bases). CDR1 and CDR2 (germline): SNHLY, FYNNEI. V shed 8 bases and J shed 5 bases, with 12 bases lying between them. This CDR3 comprises 12 residues. CDR3 bases: TGTGCCAGCGGGGGAGGGAGGACTGAAGCTTTCTTT. Protein sequence: CASGGGRTEAFF.

Ten or more counts support this clonotype. V usage is TRBV7-9 and J usage is TRBJ1-2; the D is unclear. The CDR3 spans 11 residues. V lost 3 bases, J lost 3 bases, and 2 bases lay in between. Germline V CDR1 and CDR2: SEHNR, FQNEAQ (reference sequence). The CDR3 nucleotides are TGTGCCAGCAGCTTGGACTATGGCTACACCTTC. Its protein product is CASSLDYGYTF.

This clonotype occurred many times. V and J are TRBV2 and TRBJ1-5; no clear D gene. This CDR3 has 15 residues. Germline assignment: CDR1 SNHLY and CDR2 FYNNEI. Trimming took off 6 bases at V and 1 base at J, with 13 bases between the two ends. Here the CDR3 DNA reads TGTGCCAGCAGGAATCGGACTGTAAGCAATCAGCCCCAGCATTTT. Its protein is CASRNRTVSNQPQHF.

The gene calls are TRBV13 and TRBJ1-6, with TRBD1 identical over 12 bases. The CDR3 has 16 residues. Trimming cost V 11 bases and J 10 bases; bases outside gene matches: 15. Per the germline V gene, CDR1 is PRHDT and CDR2 is FYEKMQ (reference sequence). CDR3 protein: CAVIRDRGLDGSPLHF. The DNA for the CDR3 is TGTGCCGTCATCCGGGACAGGGGGCTTGACGGGTCACCCCTCCACTTT.

J is TRBJ1-3 and V is TRBV7-2, with 12 nucleotides matching TRBD1. This CDR3 contains 16 residues. Germline assignment: CDR1 SGHTA and CDR2 FQGNSA. V was clipped by 4 bases and J by 4 bases; unmatched bases: 5. CDR3 DNA sequence: TGTGCCAGCAGCTGGGGACAGGGGGCGTCAGGAAACACCATATATTTT. This codes for CASSWGQGASGNTIYF.

At least ten counts were recorded for this clonotype. CDR3 region: CSGVDRGVNEQYF. The CDR3 nucleotides read TGCAGCGGTGTGGACAGGGGCGTAAACGAGCAGTACTTC. The chain combines TRBV29-1 with TRBJ2-7; 9 bases are shared with TRBD1. The CDR3 runs 13 residues. V was pared by 7 bases and J by 5 bases, with 9 bases of the junction left unmatched. The V gene's germline CDR1 is SQVTM and CDR2 ANQGSEA.

As to this clonotype: This may arise from a read error, as a much more abundant clone is one base away. The CDR3 region has the DNA TGCAGTGCTAGACGACTGGACGCTGAGGAAAAACTGTTTTTT. Amino acid sequence: CSARRLDAEEKLFF. V usage is TRBV20-1 and J usage is TRBJ1-4; D unclear. CDR1 is DFQATT and CDR2 is SNEGSKA in the germline V gene (reference sequence). Between the trimmed V and J ends, which lost 2 bases and 8 bases, there was a span of 15 bases. This CDR3 has 14 amino acids.

This clonotype showed up many times. The V gene is TRBV7-9, the J gene TRBJ2-7; TRBD2 is a possible D gene (6 bases). The CDR3 is 13 residues long. Germline V gene lookup returns CDR1 SEHNR and CDR2 FQNEAQ (reference sequence). The ends were cut back, 5 bases at V and 3 bases at J, with 11 bases in the middle. The CDR3 coding sequence is TGTGCCAGCAGCGGCGGGGCTGGCTACGAGCAGTACTTC. This gives the protein CASSGGAGYEQYF.

The V and J genes are TRBV7-6 and TRBJ1-2, with D perhaps matching TRBD1 (6 bases). Germline V gene data show CDR1 as SGHVS and CDR2 as FNYEAQ. This CDR3 is built from 15 residues. V dropped 3 bases and J dropped 3 bases, with 14 bases sitting between them. This chain's CDR3 is CASSLAVQGYYGYTF. The CDR3 coding sequence is TGTGCCAGCAGCTTGGCTGTGCAGGGGTACTATGGCTACACCTTC.